This T cell receptor beta chain was sequenced during a study of monozygotic twins with inflammatory bowel disease. Points from the study as a whole: Whereas healthy co-twins had higher TCRbeta diversity (inverse Simpson), IBD patients had lower diversity.

CDR3 length: 16 residues. CDR1 and CDR2 from the germline V gene are KGHSH and LQKENI. No DNA is given; TCRdb re-called the 5' RACE reads and lists each CDR3 protein once. The sample's table shows about 140,000 distinct CDR3 sequences. As concerns this clonotype: Its antigen is as yet unknown.

Specimen: blood. This TCR was recovered from a human donor with ulcerative colitis or Crohn's disease, or a healthy co-twin of an affected twin (not recorded which). This chain connects TRBV18 to TRBJ2-1. The CDR3 loop reads CASSPPGWPSYNEQFF.